The TCR beta chain described here comes from a study of blood T cell repertoires in COVID-19. At the level of the study: There were acute and convalescent COVID-19 samples, and they came from the United States, Italy and Spain. In each case, the material was cDNA or gDNA derived from T cells, B-cell-depleted T cells, or PBMCs.

This clone was detected once. Original processing methods: Nucleated cell number was recorded as an estimate derived from reference gene primer amplification. Here immunoSEQ multiplex PCR was the method, and the copy in TCRdb shows in-frame clones only, minus some. Clone size and V and J calls were adopted from that table, with D and trimming inferred from the DNA. The table shows 120,000 or so clones, with about four fifths occurring only once. This CDR3 region has 15 residues. V gave up 0 bases and J gave up 6 bases, with 16 bases separating them. Germline CDR1 is SGHRS and CDR2 is YFSETQ. Sequencing was done on a sample of peripheral blood. The TCR was taken from an elderly man with active or convalescent COVID-19. The gene calls are TRBV5-1 and TRBJ2-7; weak D call: TRBD2 (5 bases). The CDR3 region is CASSLVTTPGGEQYF. The DNA for the CDR3 is TGCGCCAGCAGCTTGGTTACGACCCCCGGAGGCGAGCAGTACTTC.